The sequence of this TCR beta chain was determined in a study of blood T cell repertoires in COVID-19. Whole-study context: COVID-19 samples, acute and convalescent, were from the United States, Italy and Spain. PBMCs, B-cell-depleted T cells, or T cells were the source of the cDNA or gDNA that made up the material.

CDR3 length: 14 amino acids. CDR1 is MNHEY, CDR2 SMNVEV, per germline (reference sequence). V lost 2 bases and J lost 7, with 14 bases in between. Source study methods: The authors estimated nucleated cell counts from reference gene primer amplification. The assay was immunoSEQ multiplex PCR, and TCRdb's table has in-frame clones only and misses some. V and J calls and clone size are copied from that table; D and trimming were computed from the DNA. This table holds some 120,000 clones, roughly 85% found once. The clonotype was recovered from a human donor in a cohort sampled during active COVID-19. Specimen: peripheral blood. The gene calls are TRBV27 and TRBJ1-2; no firm D call. The DNA of the CDR3 is TGTGCCAGCAGTTTAAGAGTGTCCCCTCTTGGCTACACCTTC. Translation gives CASSLRVSPLGYTF.